The 23 T cell receptor beta chains below all came from one sample that was sequenced in a study of monozygotic twins with inflammatory bowel disease. After re-calling the 5' RACE reads, TCRdb lists one entry per CDR3 protein, DNA absent. The sample table sets out around 40,000 distinct CDR3 sequences. Sequencing was carried out using blood. The receptors derive from a human donor with ulcerative colitis or Crohn's disease, or a healthy co-twin of an affected twin (not recorded which).

According to its frequency, this clonotype is medium-sized (0.01 to 0.1%). The rearrangement links TRBV10-3 to TRBJ1-2; the TCRdb D gene call, TRBD1, has no DNA to confirm it. From germline, CDR1 is ENHRY and CDR2 SYGVKD. The CDR3 extends over 14 amino acids. The chain's CDR3 is CASQASGGHYGYTF.

The chain combines TRBV7-9 with TRBJ2-3; as DNA is missing, the TRBD1 call by TCRdb cannot be tested. CDR3 length equals 14 residues. CDR1 is SEHNR and CDR2 is FQNEAQ in the germline V gene (reference sequence). This CDR3 is CASSHSGGAGTQYF.

The chain is built from TRBV2 and TRBJ2-5. The germline V gene encodes CDR1 SNHLY and CDR2 FYNNEI. The length of the CDR3 is 13 residues. CDR3 in amino acids: CASSFESQETQYF. Complete variable domain (other parts from reference TRBV2 and TRBJ2-5): EPEVTQTPSHQVTQMGQEVILRCVPISNHLYFYWYRQILGQKVEFLVSFYNNEISEKSEIFDDQFSVERPDGSNFTLKIRSTKLEDSAMYFCASSFESQETQYFGPGTRLLVL.

This CDR3 is CASSMREGRLYNEQFF. The rearrangement links TRBV19 to TRBJ2-1; TCRdb selects TRBD2, and the lack of DNA leaves this call unchecked. This CDR3 contains 16 residues. In germline, CDR1 is LNHDA, CDR2 SQIVND (reference sequence).

J is TRBJ2-1 and V is TRBV7-9; without DNA, the TCRdb call of TRBD1 cannot be checked. This CDR3 spans 14 amino acids. From germline, CDR1 is SEHNR and CDR2 FQNEAQ (reference sequence). CDR3 sequence reads: CASSLDPGGSEQFF.

The chain carries TRBV2 and TRBJ1-1. Germline V gene lookup returns CDR1 SNHLY and CDR2 FYNNEI. The length of the CDR3 is 13 residues. The CDR3 protein is CASSEEANTEAFF.

This chain links TRBV20-1 with TRBJ2-5; TCRdb gives TRBD1 as the D gene, but with no DNA this cannot be confirmed. This CDR3 has 15 amino acids. The germline V gene encodes CDR1 DFQATT and CDR2 SNEGSKA (reference sequence). The CDR3 sequence: CSARDGTGGRETQYF.

The chain recombines TRBV5-1 with TRBJ1-4; TCRdb's D gene call, TRBD1, goes unchecked for lack of DNA. The V gene's germline CDR1 is SGHRS and CDR2 YFSETQ. The CDR3 runs 15 residues. The CDR3 region is CASSPTGGPREKLFF.

This chain's CDR3 is CATSDSTGGPDTQYF. This sequence joins TRBV24-1 and TRBJ2-3; there is no DNA to check the TCRdb D call of TRBD1. The CDR3 runs 15 residues. The germline gives CDR1 KGHDR, CDR2 SFDVKD.

V gene TRBV20-1 combines with J gene TRBJ2-7; TCRdb's D call of TRBD2 is untestable without DNA. The CDR3 totals 17 residues. Germline V gene data show CDR1 as DFQATT and CDR2 as SNEGSKA (reference sequence). The CDR3 protein is CSARDFLRLAGSYEQYF.

J is TRBJ2-3 and V is TRBV4-3. This CDR3 has 13 residues. Germline assignment: CDR1 LGHNA and CDR2 YSLEER. The CDR3 protein is CASSQRFSDTQYF.

The V gene is TRBV10-3, the J gene TRBJ2-4; TCRdb outputs TRBD1, but without DNA this stays unchecked. Germline CDR1 and CDR2: ENHRY and SYGVKD. The CDR3 totals 11 residues. The CDR3 here is CAISPGDIQYF.

V gene TRBV11-2 combines with J gene TRBJ2-5; TCRdb names TRBD2, which stays unverified in the absence of DNA. Germline CDR1 and CDR2: SGHAT and FQNNGV. The CDR3 extends over 15 amino acids. CDR3 sequence: CASSMPSGGAETQYF.

The chain couples TRBV30 to TRBJ2-1; TCRdb names TRBD1, which stays unverified in the absence of DNA. Germline V gives CDR1 GTSNPN, CDR2 SVGIG (reference sequence). The CDR3 runs 13 residues. This CDR3 reads CAWRGEWFDEQFF.

This chain connects TRBV28 to TRBJ2-2; TCRdb calls TRBD2, which cannot be checked without DNA. Germline V gives CDR1 MDHEN, CDR2 SYDVKM. This CDR3 comprises 15 residues. CDR3 sequence reads: CASTPIREVTGELFF. Using reference TRBV28 and TRBJ2-2 for the parts outside the CDR3, the full variable domain is DVKVTQSSRYLVKRTGEKVFLECVQDMDHENMFWYRQDPGLGLRLIYFSYDVKMKEKGDIPEGYSVSREKKERFSLILESASTNQTSMYLCASTPIREVTGELFFGEGSRLTVL.

The V and J genes are TRBV7-8 and TRBJ2-5; TCRdb names TRBD2, which stays unverified in the absence of DNA. The CDR3 is 14 residues long. From germline, CDR1 is SGHVS and CDR2 FQNEAQ. CDR3 in amino acids: CASSSGDWSPTQYF.

The gene calls are TRBV5-1 and TRBJ2-7. The CDR3 loop spans 13 amino acids. Germline lookup yields CDR1 SGHRS and CDR2 YFSETQ. CDR3: CASSLDGNYEQYF.

The chain recombines TRBV4-2 with TRBJ2-1; no DNA is available, so the TRBD2 call from TCRdb remains unchecked. The CDR3 has 14 residues. Germline V gene data show CDR1 as LGHNA and CDR2 as YNFKEQ. Here the CDR3 reads CASSQGGLGNEQFF.

V usage is TRBV20-1 and J usage is TRBJ2-3; absent DNA, TCRdb's TRBD2 call cannot be checked. The CDR3 sequence is 15 residues long. Germline V gene sequence: CDR1 DFQATT, CDR2 SNEGSKA (reference sequence). The chain's CDR3 is CSVDLAGGLTDTQYF.

The gene calls are TRBV7-9 and TRBJ1-6. From germline, CDR1 is SEHNR and CDR2 FQNEAQ (reference sequence). This CDR3 spans 14 amino acids. The CDR3 loop is CASSLGDHNSPLHF.

The chain joins TRBV20-1 to TRBJ2-7; TCRdb's assignment of TRBD2 cannot be checked, as there is no DNA. This CDR3 has 16 residues. The germline V gene has CDR1 DFQATT and CDR2 SNEGSKA (reference sequence). CDR3 residues: CSARKRRAGSRYEQYF.

J is TRBJ1-1 and V is TRBV5-1; TCRdb proposes TRBD1, but this gene call is untestable without DNA. CDR3 length: 15 amino acids. CDR1 SGHRS and CDR2 YFSETQ come from the germline V gene. CDR3 loop: CASGGTLGLGTEAFF.

V gene TRBV5-1 combines with J gene TRBJ2-1; absent DNA, TCRdb's TRBD1 call cannot be checked. CDR1 and CDR2 (germline): SGHRS, YFSETQ. The CDR3 totals 14 residues. The CDR3 sequence is CASSLGLQGREQFF.